The 2 T cell receptor beta chains below were found in one sample sequenced in a study of beta chain features in type 1 diabetes. These receptors' antigens are unknown. TCRB transcripts that were expressed got sequenced, as all of the isolated RNA had been reverse transcribed. Generated by immunoSEQ multiplex PCR, the TCRdb table keeps only in-frame clones and is missing some. The sample contains approximately 160,000 clones, under 13% of which appear only once. Points from the study as a whole: Within each of all four CD4+ subsets, Type 1 diabetes patients had TCRB CDR3s that were moderately but significantly shorter.

Sequences were obtained from central memory CD4+ T cells from blood. These receptors were obtained from a man younger than 40 with type 1 diabetes.

This clone has only a few counts. The J gene is TRBJ2-1, the V gene TRBV28, with a tentative D call TRBD2 (5 bases). Trimming took off 2 bases at V and 7 bases at J, with 12 bases between the two ends. Germline V gene data show CDR1 as MDHEN and CDR2 as SYDVKM. The CDR3 has 14 residues. This chain's CDR3 is CASSLAEVQNEQFF. CDR3 nucleotides: TGTGCCAGCAGTTTAGCGGAGGTCCAAAATGAGCAGTTCTTC.

This clone appeared many times. V is TRBV19 and J is TRBJ2-2; a weak D match, TRBD1 (5 bases). Trimming left V 3 bases short and J 0 bases short, with 8 bases between. The CDR3 has 15 residues. Germline V gene data show CDR1 as LNHDA and CDR2 as SQIVND (reference sequence). CDR3 loop: CASSIIRANTGELFF. DNA for the CDR3: TGTGCCAGTAGTATTATCAGGGCGAACACCGGGGAGCTGTTTTTT.